These T cell receptor beta chains were read from a single sample in a study of circulating and synovial CD4+ cells in juvenile arthritis. Repertoires were generated with immunoSEQ multiplex PCR, while TCRdb's copy carries only in-frame clones and drops some. The sample consists of some 33,000 clones, approximately 93% of them appearing once. Sequencing was done on a sample of CD4+ T cells from blood. All receptors come from a human donor with juvenile idiopathic arthritis. CDR3s include the opening cysteine and the closing phenylalanine or tryptophan.

CDR3,length,V
CATSKSTGELFF,12,TRBV15
CASSLLRSGNTIYF,14,TRBV6-5
CASSKSQNYGYTF,13,TRBV11-1
CAISDPRGLAGELFF,15,TRBV10-3
CASSAGTGDGYTF,13,TRBV11-2
CASSLGTSGSYNEQFF,16,TRBV5-4
CASSQGGGYYGYTF,14,TRBV4-1
CASSLAYEQYF,11,TRBV11-2
CASSPPAYEQYF,12,TRBV23-1
CASSDRRLILNTEAFF,16,TRBV7-8
CASSPQGVPSYEQYF,15,TRBV27
CASSRATGNEKLFF,14,TRBV5-1
CASGRDLLYEQYF,13,TRBV7-9
CASSSGTSGASGEYF,15,TRBV5-4
CASSLAPHTDTQYF,14,TRBV27
CAWSAQGLSYNEQFF,15,TRBV30
CASSLSAARETQYF,14,TRBV7-2
CASSLARFGEQYF,13,TRBV5-6
CASSLVTGSGNTIYF,15,TRBV7-8
CASSGDRGIANYGYTF,16,TRBV5-4
CAWSVWGLAVTSSYNEQFF,19,TRBV30
CASSSRDRGVQFF,13,TRBV19
CASSLADPGGHGELFF,16,TRBV5-6
CASSLADTGPLTDTQYF,17,TRBV7-9
CASSQDLSRRVDEKLFF,17,TRBV14
CASSLRRGEQFF,12,TRBV7-9
CASSTQSGTASYEQYF,16,TRBV7-8
CASIIGLAGMNTGELFF,17,TRBV7-8
CASSPTGVNTEAFF,14,TRBV27
CASSLAQGYEQYF,13,TRBV5-8
CASSYGTGGSYEQYF,15,TRBV6-5
CASRSQGAQNTQYF,14,TRBV12-2
CASSLSGGAYNEQFF,15,TRBV4-3
CASSPTGGGPNQPQHF,16,TRBV23-1
CASSSGQGASYEQYF,15,TRBV19
CASSESILAFTQYF,14,TRBV25-1
CASSPQPGTSGGPFLVPFF,19,TRBV7-2
CASSSGLMNTEAFF,14,TRBV6-5
CASSNGGNTEAFF,13,TRBV21-1
CASGLGIYEQYF,12,TRBV12-5
CASSQVGGSVRIIAKNIQYF,20,TRBV4-1
CASSTKGLRETQYF,14,TRBV5-1
CASSRHRGDEQYF,13,TRBV11-3
CASMGRGSYEQYF,13,TRBV19
CATTGRGSSYEQYF,14,TRBV7-9
CASSAGQGTGELFF,14,TRBV2
CASSHLRLGSSGANVLTF,18,TRBV7-6
CAIRPSGEGNSPLHF,15,TRBV10-3